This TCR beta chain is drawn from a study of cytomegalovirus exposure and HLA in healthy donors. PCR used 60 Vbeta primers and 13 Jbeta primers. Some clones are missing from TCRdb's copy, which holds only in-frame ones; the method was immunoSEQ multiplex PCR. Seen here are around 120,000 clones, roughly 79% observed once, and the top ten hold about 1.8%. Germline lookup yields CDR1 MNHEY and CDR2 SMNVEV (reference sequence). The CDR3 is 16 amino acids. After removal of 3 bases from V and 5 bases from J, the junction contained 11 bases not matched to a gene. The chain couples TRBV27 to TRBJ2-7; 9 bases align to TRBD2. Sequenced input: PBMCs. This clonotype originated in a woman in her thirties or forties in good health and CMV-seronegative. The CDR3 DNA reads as TGTGCCAGCAGTTTCCTAGCGGGATCTCTTGGCCACGAGCAGTACTTC. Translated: CASSFLAGSLGHEQYF.